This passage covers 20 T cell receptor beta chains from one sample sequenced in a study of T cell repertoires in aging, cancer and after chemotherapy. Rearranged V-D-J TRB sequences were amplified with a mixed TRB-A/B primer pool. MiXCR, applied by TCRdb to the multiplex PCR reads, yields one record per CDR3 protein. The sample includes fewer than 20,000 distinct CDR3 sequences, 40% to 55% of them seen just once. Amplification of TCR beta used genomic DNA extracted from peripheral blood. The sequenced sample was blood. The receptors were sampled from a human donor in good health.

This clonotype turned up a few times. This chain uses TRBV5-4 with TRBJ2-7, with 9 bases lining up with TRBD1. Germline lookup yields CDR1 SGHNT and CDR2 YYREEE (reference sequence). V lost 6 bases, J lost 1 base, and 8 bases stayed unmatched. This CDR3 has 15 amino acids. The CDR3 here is CASTRGGQGSYEQYF. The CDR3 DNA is TGTGCCAGCACCAGGGGGGGACAGGGATCCTACGAGCAGTACTTC.

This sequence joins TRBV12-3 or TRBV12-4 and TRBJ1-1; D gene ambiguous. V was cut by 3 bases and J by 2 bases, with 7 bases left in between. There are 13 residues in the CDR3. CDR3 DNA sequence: TGTGCCAGCAGTTTGGGGTCTAACACTGAAGCTTTCTTT. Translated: CASSLGSNTEAFF.

CDR3 loop: CAWRASGGRGQPQHF. DNA of the CDR3: TGTGCCTGGAGAGCCTCGGGCGGAAGGGGTCAGCCCCAGCATTTT. V gene TRBV30 combines with J gene TRBJ1-5; TRBD1 might be the D (5 bases). The CDR3 runs to 15 residues. The V end lost 3 bases, the J end lost 6 bases, and 18 bases lay between the germline ends. Germline CDR1 and CDR2: GTSNPN and SVGIG (reference sequence).

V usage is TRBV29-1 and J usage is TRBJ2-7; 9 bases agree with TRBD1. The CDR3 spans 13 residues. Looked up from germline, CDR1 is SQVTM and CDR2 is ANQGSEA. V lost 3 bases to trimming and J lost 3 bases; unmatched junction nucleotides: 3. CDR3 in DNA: TGCAGCGTTGAGGTGGACAGGGGCTACGAGCAGTACTTC. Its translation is CSVEVDRGYEQYF.

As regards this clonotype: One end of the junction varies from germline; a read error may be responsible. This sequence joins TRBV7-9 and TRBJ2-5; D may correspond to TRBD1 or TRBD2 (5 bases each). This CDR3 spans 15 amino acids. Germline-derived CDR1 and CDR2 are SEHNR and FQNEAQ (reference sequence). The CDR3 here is CASSPIGGGEETRYF. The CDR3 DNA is TGTGCCAGCAGCCCTATAGGTGGGGGAGAGGAGACCCGGTACTTC.

The CDR3 loop is CASSYLGNEKLFF. Written as DNA, the CDR3 is TGTGCCAGCAGTTACTTGGGTAATGAAAAACTGTTTTTT. The V gene is TRBV6-5, the J gene TRBJ1-4; D unclear. V was clipped by 1 base and J by 4 bases, with 4 bases between them. The CDR3 runs 13 residues. The V gene's germline CDR1 is MNHEY and CDR2 SVGAGI.

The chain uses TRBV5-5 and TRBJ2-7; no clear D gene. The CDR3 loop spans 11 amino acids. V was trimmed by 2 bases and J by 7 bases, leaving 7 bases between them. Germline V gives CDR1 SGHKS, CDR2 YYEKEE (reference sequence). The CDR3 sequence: CASSLAREQYF. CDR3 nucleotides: TGTGCCAGCAGCTTAGCGAGGGAGCAGTACTTC.

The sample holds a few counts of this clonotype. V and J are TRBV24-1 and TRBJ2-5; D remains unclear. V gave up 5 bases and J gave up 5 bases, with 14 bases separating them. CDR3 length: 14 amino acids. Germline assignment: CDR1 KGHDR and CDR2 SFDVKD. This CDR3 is CATSVTREVETQYF. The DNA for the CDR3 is TGTGCCACCAGTGTGACCCGAGAGGTGGAGACCCAGTACTTC.

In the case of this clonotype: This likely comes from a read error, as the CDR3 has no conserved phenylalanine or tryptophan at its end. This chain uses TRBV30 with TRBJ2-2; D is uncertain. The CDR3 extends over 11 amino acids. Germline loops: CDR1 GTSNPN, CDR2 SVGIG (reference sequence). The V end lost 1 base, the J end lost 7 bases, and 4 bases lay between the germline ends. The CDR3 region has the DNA TGTGCCTGGAGTGGGAACGGGGAGCTGTTTCTT. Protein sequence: CAWSGNGELFL.

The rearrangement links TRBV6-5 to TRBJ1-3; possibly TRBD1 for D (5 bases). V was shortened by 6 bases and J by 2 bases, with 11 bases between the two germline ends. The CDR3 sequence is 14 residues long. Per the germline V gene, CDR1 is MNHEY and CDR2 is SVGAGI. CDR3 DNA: TGTGCCAGCAGACGTGACAGTGCTGGAAACACCATATATTTT. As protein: CASRRDSAGNTIYF.

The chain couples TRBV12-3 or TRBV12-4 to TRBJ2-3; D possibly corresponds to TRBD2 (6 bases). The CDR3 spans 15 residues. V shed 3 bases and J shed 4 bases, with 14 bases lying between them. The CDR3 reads CASSFGRPNADTQYF. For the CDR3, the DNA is TGTGCCAGCAGTTTTGGGAGGCCGAACGCAGATACGCAGTATTTT.

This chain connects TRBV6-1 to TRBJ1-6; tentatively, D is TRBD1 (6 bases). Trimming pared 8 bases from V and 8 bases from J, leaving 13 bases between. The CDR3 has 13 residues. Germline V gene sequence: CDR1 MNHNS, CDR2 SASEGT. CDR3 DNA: TGTGCCAGCGGCAGGGGCGGGGATTCACCCCTCCACTTT. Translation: CASGRGGDSPLHF.

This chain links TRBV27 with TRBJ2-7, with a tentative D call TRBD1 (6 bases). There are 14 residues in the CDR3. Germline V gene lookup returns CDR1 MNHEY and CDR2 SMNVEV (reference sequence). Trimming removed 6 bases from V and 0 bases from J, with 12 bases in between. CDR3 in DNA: TGTGCCAGCAGGTGGGGGCACTCCTCCTACGAGCAGTACTTC. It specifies CASRWGHSSYEQYF.

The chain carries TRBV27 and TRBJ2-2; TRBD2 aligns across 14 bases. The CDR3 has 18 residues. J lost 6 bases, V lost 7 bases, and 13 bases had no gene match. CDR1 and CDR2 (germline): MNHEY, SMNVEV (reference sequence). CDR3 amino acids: CASTGTSGSASLSGELFF. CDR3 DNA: TGTGCCAGCACCGGGACTAGCGGGAGCGCCAGCTTGTCCGGGGAGCTGTTTTTT.

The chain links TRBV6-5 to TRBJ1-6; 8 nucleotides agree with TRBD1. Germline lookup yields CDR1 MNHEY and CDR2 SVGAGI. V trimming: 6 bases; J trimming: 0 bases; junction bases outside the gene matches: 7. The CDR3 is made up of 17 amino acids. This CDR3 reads CASSRRQGSSYNSPLHF. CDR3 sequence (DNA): TGTGCCAGCAGCAGAAGACAGGGGAGCTCCTATAATTCACCCCTCCACTTT.

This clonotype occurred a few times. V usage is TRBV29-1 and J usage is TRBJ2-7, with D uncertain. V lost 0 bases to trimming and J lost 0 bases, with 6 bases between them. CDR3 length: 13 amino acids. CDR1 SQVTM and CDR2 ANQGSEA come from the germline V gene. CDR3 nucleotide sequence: TGCAGCGTTGAAGAGGCGGACTCCTACGAGCAGTACTTC. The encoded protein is CSVEEADSYEQYF.

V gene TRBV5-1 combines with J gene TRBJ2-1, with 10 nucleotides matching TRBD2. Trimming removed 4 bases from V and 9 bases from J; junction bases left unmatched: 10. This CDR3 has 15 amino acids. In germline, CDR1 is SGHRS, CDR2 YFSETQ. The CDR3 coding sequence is TGCGCCAGCAGCGGCATAGAAGCGGGAGGGGCTGAGCAGTTCTTC. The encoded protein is CASSGIEAGGAEQFF.

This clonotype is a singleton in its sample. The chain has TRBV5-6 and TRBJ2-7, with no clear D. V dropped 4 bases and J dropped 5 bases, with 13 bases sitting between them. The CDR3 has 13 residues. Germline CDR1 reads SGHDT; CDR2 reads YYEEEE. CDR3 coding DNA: TGTGCCAGCAGCCTCGGACCGCTTGACGAGCAGTACTTC. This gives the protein CASSLGPLDEQYF.

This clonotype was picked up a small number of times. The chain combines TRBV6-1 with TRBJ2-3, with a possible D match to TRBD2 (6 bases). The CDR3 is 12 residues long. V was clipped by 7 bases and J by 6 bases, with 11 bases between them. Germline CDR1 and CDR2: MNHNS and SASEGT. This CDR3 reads CASNLAFDTQYF. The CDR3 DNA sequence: TGTGCCAGCAATCTAGCGTTTGATACGCAGTATTTT.

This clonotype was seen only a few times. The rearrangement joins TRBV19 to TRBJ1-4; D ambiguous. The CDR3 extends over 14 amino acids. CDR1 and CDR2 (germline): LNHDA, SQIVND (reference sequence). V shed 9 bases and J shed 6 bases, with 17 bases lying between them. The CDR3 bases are TGTGCCAGCCAATCCTTCCGGGAGCATGAAAAACTGTTTTTT. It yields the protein CASQSFREHEKLFF. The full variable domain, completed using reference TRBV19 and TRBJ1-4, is DGGITQSPKYLFRKEGQNVTLSCEQNLNHDAMYWYRQDPGQGLRLIYYSQIVNDFQKGDIAEGYSVSREKKESFPLTVTSAQKNPTAFYLCASQSFREHEKLFFGSGTQLSVL.